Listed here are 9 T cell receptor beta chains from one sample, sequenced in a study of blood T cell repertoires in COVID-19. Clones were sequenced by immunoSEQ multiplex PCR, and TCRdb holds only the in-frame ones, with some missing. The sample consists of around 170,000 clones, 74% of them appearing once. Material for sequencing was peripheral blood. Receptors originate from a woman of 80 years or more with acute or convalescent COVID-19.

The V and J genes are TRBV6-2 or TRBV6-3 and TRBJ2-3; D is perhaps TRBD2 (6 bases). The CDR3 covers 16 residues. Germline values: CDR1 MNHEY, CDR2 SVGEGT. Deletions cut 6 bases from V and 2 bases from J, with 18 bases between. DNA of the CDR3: TGTGCCAGCAGCGCAGGACTAATGATTAACACAGATACGCAGTATTTT. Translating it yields CASSAGLMINTDTQYF.

Here the CDR3 DNA reads TGTGCCAGCAGCCACTGGTCGGGGGGCGCCGGACTGTTTTTT. Amino acid sequence: CASSHWSGGAGLFF. The J gene is TRBJ1-4, the V gene TRBV3-1 (or the pseudogene TRBV3-2); a possible D gene is TRBD1 (6 bases). Trimming pared 3 bases from V and 13 bases from J, leaving 18 bases between. The CDR3 runs 14 residues. Germline loops: CDR1 LGHDT, CDR2 YNNKEL (reference sequence).

Here the CDR3 reads CASSTSGTPFSYEQYF. CDR3 nucleotides: TGTGCCAGTAGTACTAGCGGGACTCCGTTCTCCTACGAGCAGTACTTC. The rearrangement joins TRBV19 to TRBJ2-7; 9 bases match TRBD2. In germline, CDR1 is LNHDA, CDR2 SQIVND (reference sequence). The CDR3 totals 16 residues. The junction had 7 bases not matched to a gene; V was cut back by 4 bases and J by 0 bases.

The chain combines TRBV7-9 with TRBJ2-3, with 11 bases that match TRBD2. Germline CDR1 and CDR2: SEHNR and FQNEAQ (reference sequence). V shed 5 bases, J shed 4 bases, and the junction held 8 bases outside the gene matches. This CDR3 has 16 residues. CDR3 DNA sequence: TGTGCCAGCAGCCCCCCGGGACTAGCGGAGGCAGATACGCAGTATTTT. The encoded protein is CASSPPGLAEADTQYF. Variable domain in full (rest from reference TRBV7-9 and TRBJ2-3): DTGVSQNPRHKITKRGQNVTFRCDPISEHNRLYWYRQTLGQGPEFLTYFQNEAQLEKSRLLSDRFSAERPKGSFSTLEIQRTEQGDSAMYLCASSPPGLAEADTQYFGPGTRLTVL.

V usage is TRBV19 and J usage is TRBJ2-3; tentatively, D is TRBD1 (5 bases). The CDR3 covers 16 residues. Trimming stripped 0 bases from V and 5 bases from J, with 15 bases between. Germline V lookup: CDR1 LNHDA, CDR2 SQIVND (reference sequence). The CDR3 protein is CASSIDGGRGRDTQYF. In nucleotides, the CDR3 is TGTGCCAGTAGTATAGATGGTGGTAGGGGAAGAGATACGCAGTATTTT.

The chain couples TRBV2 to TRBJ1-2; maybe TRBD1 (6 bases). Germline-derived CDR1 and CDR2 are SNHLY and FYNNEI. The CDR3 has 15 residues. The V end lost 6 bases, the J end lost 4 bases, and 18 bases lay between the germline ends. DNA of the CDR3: TGTGCCAGCAGCGCTCGGGGGGCGACTGCCTATGGCTACACCTTC. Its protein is CASSARGATAYGYTF. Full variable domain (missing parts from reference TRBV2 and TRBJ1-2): EPEVTQTPSHQVTQMGQEVILRCVPISNHLYFYWYRQILGQKVEFLVSFYNNEISEKSEIFDDQFSVERPDGSNFTLKIRSTKLEDSAMYFCASSARGATAYGYTFGSGTRLTVV.

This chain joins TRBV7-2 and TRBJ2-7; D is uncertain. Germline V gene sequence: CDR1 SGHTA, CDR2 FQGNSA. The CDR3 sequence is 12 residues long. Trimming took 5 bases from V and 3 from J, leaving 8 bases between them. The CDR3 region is CASSKPGYEQYF. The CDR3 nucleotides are TGTGCCAGCAGCAAACCGGGCTACGAGCAGTACTTC.

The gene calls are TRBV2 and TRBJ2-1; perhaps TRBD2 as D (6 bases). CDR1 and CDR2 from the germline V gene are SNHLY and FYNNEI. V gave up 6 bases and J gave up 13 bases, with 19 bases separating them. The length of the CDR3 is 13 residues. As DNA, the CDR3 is TGTGCCAGCAGCAGGGACTTCCAAAGGTTTCAGTTCTTC. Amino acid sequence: CASSRDFQRFQFF.

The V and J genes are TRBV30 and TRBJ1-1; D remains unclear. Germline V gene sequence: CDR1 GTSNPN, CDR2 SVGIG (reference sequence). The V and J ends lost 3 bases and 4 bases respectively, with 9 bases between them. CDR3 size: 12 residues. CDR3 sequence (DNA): TGTGCCTGGAGGGATTCGGGCACTGAAGCTTTCTTT. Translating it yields CAWRDSGTEAFF.